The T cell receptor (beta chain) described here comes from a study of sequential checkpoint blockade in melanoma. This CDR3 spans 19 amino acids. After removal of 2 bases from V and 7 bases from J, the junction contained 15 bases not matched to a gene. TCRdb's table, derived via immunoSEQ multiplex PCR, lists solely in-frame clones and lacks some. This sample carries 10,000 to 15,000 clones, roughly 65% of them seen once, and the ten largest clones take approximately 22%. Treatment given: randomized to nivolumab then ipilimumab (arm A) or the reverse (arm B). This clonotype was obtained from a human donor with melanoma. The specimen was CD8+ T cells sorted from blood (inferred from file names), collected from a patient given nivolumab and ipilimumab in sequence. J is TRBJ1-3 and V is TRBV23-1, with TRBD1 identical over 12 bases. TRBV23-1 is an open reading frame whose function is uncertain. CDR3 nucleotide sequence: TGCGCCAGCAGTCAAGGGACAGGGGGCGGATTGGGTGGGGGGAACACCATATATTTT. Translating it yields CASSQGTGGGLGGGNTIYF.